This TCR beta chain was captured by sequencing in a study of T cells in Graves' hyperthyroidism and ophthalmopathy. Study-level results: The blood repertoire included most of the expanded thyroid clonotypes above 0.001. Before onset, ophthalmopathy was predicted by the model a median about six months earlier.

Amplification yielded TCR beta CDR3 regions, with RNA transcripts as the source. Primed by the HTBI set, a first-round RT-PCR was run on the TCR CDR3. MiXCR was run by TCRdb on the multiplex PCR reads, yielding one entry per CDR3 protein. The repertoire holds 600,000 or so distinct CDR3 sequences, around 15% seen once, with 3% to 4% in the top ten. This clonotype was observed a handful of times. The target antigen is unknown. Germline-derived CDR1 and CDR2 are DFQATT and SNEGSKA (reference sequence). This CDR3 is built from 14 residues. V was clipped by 0 bases and J by 4 bases, with 11 bases between them.

The gene calls are TRBV20-1 and TRBJ2-3; D gene ambiguous. The receptor's source is a woman in her twenties or thirties with Graves' hyperthyroidism. Specimen: blood. CDR3 sequence reads: CSAREMLDADTQYF. The CDR3 nucleotides are TGCAGTGCTAGAGAGATGCTAGACGCAGATACGCAGTATTTT.